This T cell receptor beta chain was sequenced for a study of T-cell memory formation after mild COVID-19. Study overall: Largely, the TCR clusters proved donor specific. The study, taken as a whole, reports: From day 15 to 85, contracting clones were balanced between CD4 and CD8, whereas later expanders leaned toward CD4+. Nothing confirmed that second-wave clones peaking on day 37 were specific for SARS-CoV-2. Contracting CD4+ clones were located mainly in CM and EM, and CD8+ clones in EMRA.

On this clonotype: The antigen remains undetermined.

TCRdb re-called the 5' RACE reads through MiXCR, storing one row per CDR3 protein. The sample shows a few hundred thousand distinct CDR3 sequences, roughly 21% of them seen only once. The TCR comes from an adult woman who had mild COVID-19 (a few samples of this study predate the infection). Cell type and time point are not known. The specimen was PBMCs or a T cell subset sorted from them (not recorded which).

The CDR3 protein is CASSSNWIRDRVFEQYF. As DNA, the CDR3 is TGTGCCAGCAGCTCCAATTGGATCCGGGACAGGGTCTTCGAGCAGTACTTC. This rearrangement joins TRBV7-8 to TRBJ2-7; 9 bases are a match to TRBD1. This CDR3 is built from 17 residues. Germline V lookup: CDR1 SGHVS, CDR2 FQNEAQ. Trimming took 4 bases from V and 6 from J; bases not matched to a gene: 16.